Presented here are 14 T cell receptor beta chains from one specimen sequenced in a study of intratumoral heterogeneity in liver cancer. The repertoire was sequenced with immunoSEQ multiplex PCR; TCRdb's copy has only in-frame clones and lacks some. There are under 6,500 clones in the sample; over 55% occur only once, and roughly two fifths lies in the top ten. Tumour samples came from separate, distinct regions of the hepatocellular carcinoma nodule. Sequencing used tumor tissue, obtained before any cancer treatment. All receptors come from a woman in her seventies with hepatocellular carcinoma.

V gene TRBV18 combines with J gene TRBJ1-1; D might be TRBD1 (5 bases). The CDR3 totals 13 residues. CDR1 is KGHSH, CDR2 LQKENI, per germline. V lost 3 bases and J 9 bases, leaving 14 bases between the germline ends. The CDR3 region is CASSPARSGKAFF. CDR3 DNA: TGTGCCAGCTCACCCGCCCGGTCAGGGAAAGCTTTCTTT.

The CDR3 protein is CASSYGQGNEQFF. Here the CDR3 DNA reads TGTGCCAGCAGTTACGGACAGGGCAATGAGCAGTTCTTC. The chain joins TRBV6-5 to TRBJ2-1; 8 nucleotides match TRBD1. The ends lost 2 bases at V and 6 bases at J; junction bases unmatched: 0. Germline CDR1 MNHEY, CDR2 SVGAGI. This CDR3 is 13 amino acids long.

The rearrangement joins TRBV14 to TRBJ2-4; either TRBD1 or TRBD2 may supply D (5 bases each). Deletions cut 1 base from V and 7 bases from J, with 5 bases between. The CDR3 totals 12 residues. Germline CDR1 and CDR2: SGHDN and FVKESK. CDR3 protein: CASSQGDNIQYF. CDR3 nucleotides: TGTGCCAGCAGCCAAGGGGACAACATTCAGTACTTC.

The genes are TRBV27 and TRBJ2-6, with 10 bases fitting TRBD2. The trim removed 5 bases at V and 0 bases at J, leaving 10 bases unmatched. Germline loops: CDR1 MNHEY, CDR2 SMNVEV (reference sequence). This CDR3 is built from 19 residues. In nucleotides, the CDR3 is TGTGCCAGCAGTCTAATAGCGGGGGGCTACGGCTCTGGGGCCAACGTCCTGACTTTC. This codes for CASSLIAGGYGSGANVLTF.

J is TRBJ2-5 and V is TRBV15; perhaps D is TRBD1 or TRBD2 (5 bases each). The CDR3 consists of 15 residues. Germline CDR1 reads LNHNV; CDR2 reads YYDKDF (reference sequence). Trimming took off 5 bases at V and 5 bases at J, with 18 bases between the two ends. The CDR3, as DNA: TGTGCCACCAGCGGGGGAGCTGGGGCCGGTGAGACCCAGTACTTC. The encoded protein is CATSGGAGAGETQYF. The variable domain in full, completed from reference TRBV15 and TRBJ2-5, reads DAMVIQNPRYQVTQFGKPVTLSCSQTLNHNVMYWYQQKSSQAPKLLFHYYDKDFNNEADTPDNFQSRRPNTSFCFLDIRSPGLGDTAMYLCATSGGAGAGETQYFGPGTRLLVL.

The chain uses TRBV2 and TRBJ2-5; D is perhaps TRBD1 (6 bases). The V end lost 5 bases, the J end lost 2 bases, and 15 bases lay between the germline ends. The CDR3 is 15 residues long. The germline gives CDR1 SNHLY, CDR2 FYNNEI. The CDR3 loop is CASSPGQDPQETQYF. CDR3 coding DNA: TGTGCCAGCAGTCCGGGACAAGATCCTCAAGAGACCCAGTACTTC.

V is TRBV6-5 and J is TRBJ2-7; D ambiguous. The germline V and J ends were trimmed by 0 bases and 4 bases, with 7 bases remaining between them. This CDR3 is built from 13 residues. CDR1 and CDR2 (germline): MNHEY, SVGAGI. The CDR3 is CASSYSLGYEQYF. The CDR3 DNA follows: TGTGCCAGCAGTTACTCTCTCGGTTACGAGCAGTACTTC.

This sequence joins TRBV7-3 and TRBJ1-1, with D perhaps TRBD1 (5 bases). Trimming pared 1 base from V and 5 bases from J, leaving 8 bases between. The CDR3 runs to 13 residues. CDR1 SGHTA and CDR2 FQGTGA come from the germline V gene. Written as DNA, the CDR3 is TGTGCCAGCAGCTTAAGTTGGGGGACTGAAGCTTTCTTT. Translating it yields CASSLSWGTEAFF.

In regard to this clone: One end of the junction varies from germline; a read error may be responsible. Different DNA sequences within this sample yield the same CDR3. The rearrangement uses TRBV5-1 and TRBJ2-3; 12 positions match TRBD2. From germline, CDR1 is SGHRS and CDR2 YFSETQ. This CDR3 is built from 15 residues. The CDR3 DNA reads TGCGCCAGCAGCTCTAGCGGGAGGGCCTCAGATACACAGTATTTT. As protein: CASSSSGRASDTQYF.

The chain carries TRBV30 and TRBJ2-7, with 9 bases lining up with TRBD1. The CDR3 length is 14 residues. Looked up from germline, CDR1 is GTSNPN and CDR2 is SVGIG (reference sequence). J gave up 5 bases and V 1 base, and 6 bases lay outside the gene matches. In DNA, the CDR3 is TGTGCCTGGAGTGCCCCGGACAGGGGAAACGAGCAGTACTTC. This gives the protein CAWSAPDRGNEQYF.

The rearrangement links TRBV28 to TRBJ2-2; no clear D gene. The germline V gene encodes CDR1 MDHEN and CDR2 SYDVKM. CDR3 length equals 15 residues. V lost 5 bases and J lost 4, with 14 bases in between. CDR3 protein: CASSPPGRPTGELFF. For the CDR3, the DNA is TGTGCCAGCAGTCCCCCGGGCAGACCCACCGGGGAGCTGTTTTTT.

J is TRBJ2-2 and V is TRBV10-3; TRBD2 aligns across 9 bases. The V segment lost 5 bases and the J segment 0 bases; nucleotides outside the gene matches: 7. The CDR3 length is 17 residues. Germline V gene lookup returns CDR1 ENHRY and CDR2 SYGVKD. The CDR3 loop reads CAISRSGTSTNTGELFF. In DNA, the CDR3 is TGTGCCATCAGTCGGAGCGGGACTAGCACGAACACCGGGGAGCTGTTTTTT.

This clone is deemed medium-sized. The chain recombines TRBV24-1 with TRBJ2-7; 8 bases align to TRBD2. Per the germline V gene, CDR1 is KGHDR and CDR2 is SFDVKD. The CDR3 consists of 15 residues. V shed 3 bases and J 3 bases; nucleotides not matched to a gene: 6. The CDR3 region has the DNA TGTGCCACCAGTGATCGCGGCGGGGGGATCTACGAGCAGTACTTC. It yields the protein CATSDRGGGIYEQYF.

The gene calls are TRBV6-1 and TRBJ2-5, with D maybe TRBD1 (6 bases). The CDR3 is 13 amino acids. Germline values: CDR1 MNHNS, CDR2 SASEGT. Trimming took off 2 bases at V and 6 bases at J, with 10 bases between the two ends. CDR3 bases: TGTGCCAGCAGTGAAAGGGACATGAAGACCCAGTACTTC. Translating it yields CASSERDMKTQYF.